What follows describes a single T cell receptor (beta chain). The sample belongs to a study of blood T cell repertoires in COVID-19. Across the whole study: Specimens from acute and convalescent COVID-19 originated in the United States, Italy and Spain. PBMCs, B-cell-depleted T cells, or T cells provided the cDNA or gDNA that made up the material.

Authors' data handling: The authors estimated nucleated cell counts from reference gene primer amplification. Assay used: immunoSEQ multiplex PCR; TCRdb lists only in-frame clones, some missing. Clone size and V and J calls were adopted from that table, with D and trimming inferred from the DNA. Of more than 85,000 clones listed, 70% to 80% are singletons. The TCR comes from a woman between 55 and 75 years old with acute or convalescent COVID-19. Sequences were obtained from peripheral blood.

Here the CDR3 reads CASSPQGAMASQPQHF. CDR3 nucleotides: TGTGCCAGCAGCCCCCAGGGGGCGATGGCTAGTCAGCCCCAGCATTTT. This rearrangement joins TRBV3-1 (or the pseudogene TRBV3-2) to TRBJ1-5; 8 bases line up with TRBD1. The CDR3 is 16 residues long. The J segment lost 6 bases and the V segment lost 4 bases, leaving 11 bases of the junction unmatched. Germline lookup yields CDR1 LGHDT and CDR2 YNNKEL (reference sequence).